A single sample gave rise to the 24 T cell receptor beta chains below, sequenced in a study of T cells in localized non-small cell lung cancer. Sequencing was performed with immunoSEQ multiplex PCR; in TCRdb, only in-frame clones are kept and a portion is missing. The sample lists 25,000 to 30,000 clones, roughly 90% occurring once. This material consisted of peripheral blood, taken before any cancer treatment. All receptors come from a woman between 18 and 55 years old with stage I lung adenocarcinoma.

V usage is TRBV19 and J usage is TRBJ1-1, with D possibly being TRBD1 (5 bases). V lost 7 bases and J lost 1, with 19 bases in between. In germline, CDR1 is LNHDA, CDR2 SQIVND (reference sequence). There are 16 residues in the CDR3. In DNA form, the CDR3 reads TGTGCCAGTACCTCCACACCGCGGGGCCCGAACACTGAAGCTTTCTTT. Translation: CASTSTPRGPNTEAFF.

This chain's CDR3 is CATSRLAGGNTDTQYF. CDR3 coding DNA: TGTGCCACCAGCAGACTAGCGGGAGGAAATACAGATACGCAGTATTTT. J is TRBJ2-3 and V is TRBV15; 11 positions match TRBD2. This CDR3 region has 16 residues. V trimming: 2 bases; J trimming: 3 bases; junction bases outside the gene matches: 4. Germline V gene data show CDR1 as LNHNV and CDR2 as YYDKDF (reference sequence).

The rearrangement uses TRBV19 and TRBJ2-7; D is uncertain. From germline, CDR1 is LNHDA and CDR2 SQIVND (reference sequence). The CDR3 extends over 12 amino acids. V was pared by 4 bases and J by 7 bases, with 11 bases between. The DNA of the CDR3 is TGTGCCAGTAGTAATGAGAGGCGGGAGCAGTACTTC. The encoded protein is CASSNERREQYF.

In DNA form, the CDR3 reads TGTGCCAGCAGCTCCCGGGACTACGACACAGATACGCAGTATTTT. It specifies CASSSRDYDTDTQYF. The J gene is TRBJ2-3, the V gene TRBV5-5; TRBD2 matches at 7 bases. Trimming took 3 bases from V and 2 from J; bases not matched to a gene: 6. From germline, CDR1 is SGHKS and CDR2 YYEKEE (reference sequence). The length of the CDR3 is 15 residues. The variable domain in full, with the rest retrieved from reference TRBV5-5 and TRBJ2-3, is DAGVTQSPTHLIKTRGQQVTLRCSPISGHKSVSWYQQVLGQGPQFIFQYYEKEERGRGNFPDRFSARQFPNYSSELNVNALLLGDSALYLCASSSRDYDTDTQYFGPGTRLTVL.

The V call is TRBV13, the J call TRBJ2-5; D is unclear. The V end was cut by 2 bases, the J end by 1 base, with 5 bases between. Germline V gene lookup returns CDR1 PRHDT and CDR2 FYEKMQ (reference sequence). The length of the CDR3 is 13 residues. CDR3 in amino acids: CASSLTSQETQYF. DNA for the CDR3: TGTGCCAGCAGCTTAACCTCCCAAGAGACCCAGTACTTC.

This rearrangement joins TRBV23-1 to TRBJ2-7; 12 bases map to TRBD2. TRBV23-1 is sorted into the ORF group, with uncertain function. The CDR3 runs to 16 residues. Germline trimming cut 3 bases from V and 3 bases from J; bases unmatched to any gene: 6. The CDR3 DNA reads as TGCGCCAGCAGTCATCTTCTAGCGGGAGGGCACTACGAGCAGTACTTC. Its protein product is CASSHLLAGGHYEQYF.

The chain has TRBV29-1 and TRBJ1-5; D is unresolved. The CDR3 has 13 amino acids. Trimming removed 4 bases from V and 2 bases from J, with 9 bases in between. CDR1 is SQVTM, CDR2 ANQGSEA, per germline. Here the CDR3 reads CSVARGGNQPQHF. The CDR3 bases are TGCAGCGTTGCACGCGGCGGCAATCAGCCCCAGCATTTT. Full variable domain (remainder filled in from reference TRBV29-1 and TRBJ1-5): SAVISQKPSRDICQRGTSLTIQCQVDSQVTMMFWYRQQPGQSLTLIATANQGSEATYESGFVIDKFPISRPNLTFSTLTVSNMSPEDSSIYLCSVARGGNQPQHFGDGTRLSIL.

The chain recombines TRBV7-9 with TRBJ2-1; D tentatively reads TRBD1 or TRBD2 (6 bases each). The CDR3 extends over 19 amino acids. The germline gives CDR1 SEHNR, CDR2 FQNEAQ (reference sequence). V lost 4 bases to trimming and J lost 2 bases, with 24 bases between them. CDR3 amino acids: CASSYVGVDRRGPYNEQFF. CDR3 DNA: TGTGCCAGCAGCTACGTAGGGGTAGACAGGCGGGGCCCCTACAATGAGCAGTTCTTC.

The V and J genes are TRBV13 and TRBJ2-2; D unclear. V was cut by 3 bases and J by 5 bases, with 13 bases left in between. The CDR3 sequence is 15 residues long. The germline V gene has CDR1 PRHDT and CDR2 FYEKMQ (reference sequence). CDR3 sequence: CASSFGGSQTGELFF. CDR3 nucleotide sequence: TGTGCCAGCAGCTTCGGTGGGTCGCAAACCGGGGAGCTGTTTTTT.

This chain links TRBV5-1 with TRBJ1-2, with 7 bases lining up with TRBD1. J gave up 1 base and V 0 bases, and 9 bases lay outside the gene matches. The CDR3 runs to 17 residues. Germline V gives CDR1 SGHRS, CDR2 YFSETQ. The DNA of the CDR3 is TGCGCCAGCAGCTTGGCTTACGGGACAGTCGATAACTATGGCTACACCTTC. Translation gives CASSLAYGTVDNYGYTF.

The chain carries TRBV2 and TRBJ2-7, with TRBD1 matching 8 bases. The CDR3 is 14 amino acids. J gave up 2 bases and V 6 bases, and 6 bases lay outside the gene matches. CDR1 and CDR2 (germline): SNHLY, FYNNEI. Written as DNA, the CDR3 is TGTGCCAGCAGGGGGACAGGTTTTGCCTACGAGCAGTACTTC. Amino acid sequence: CASRGTGFAYEQYF. Looking up the rest from reference TRBV2 and TRBJ2-7 gives the full variable domain: EPEVTQTPSHQVTQMGQEVILRCVPISNHLYFYWYRQILGQKVEFLVSFYNNEISEKSEIFDDQFSVERPDGSNFTLKIRSTKLEDSAMYFCASRGTGFAYEQYFGPGTRLTVT.

V and J are TRBV27 and TRBJ2-7; maybe TRBD1 (5 bases). Germline V lookup: CDR1 MNHEY, CDR2 SMNVEV (reference sequence). The CDR3 is 16 residues long. V shed 1 base and J shed 5 bases, with 18 bases lying between them. The chain's CDR3 is CASSLFAGLDRNEQYF. CDR3 bases: TGTGCCAGCAGTTTATTCGCAGGGTTAGATAGAAACGAGCAGTACTTC.

The chain links TRBV10-3 to TRBJ2-3; 8 nucleotides line up with TRBD1. The CDR3 runs 14 residues. CDR1 is ENHRY and CDR2 is SYGVKD in the germline V gene. V was pared by 6 bases and J by 2 bases, with 4 bases of the junction left unmatched. The CDR3 sequence is CAIRDRENTDTQYF. CDR3 coding DNA: TGTGCCATCAGGGACAGGGAAAACACAGATACGCAGTATTTT.

The V gene is TRBV19, the J gene TRBJ1-1; weak D call: TRBD1 (6 bases). This CDR3 is 14 amino acids long. CDR1 is LNHDA and CDR2 is SQIVND in the germline V gene (reference sequence). V shed 8 bases and J shed 1 base, with 14 bases lying between them. In DNA form, the CDR3 reads TGTGCCAGTGAACCGGGACACCAGAACACTGAAGCTTTCTTT. Translation: CASEPGHQNTEAFF.

The chain uses TRBV6-1 and TRBJ2-7; either TRBD1 or TRBD2 may fit D (5 bases each). The CDR3 contains 14 residues. The germline V and J ends were trimmed by 7 bases and 3 bases, with 16 bases remaining between them. Germline CDR1 reads MNHNS; CDR2 reads SASEGT. This chain's CDR3 is CASTGAFPGYEQYF. CDR3 in DNA: TGTGCCAGCACCGGGGCCTTTCCAGGCTACGAGCAGTACTTC.

V is TRBV4-3 and J is TRBJ2-1; possible D gene TRBD2, 6 bases. Germline CDR1 and CDR2: LGHNA and YSLEER. The length of the CDR3 is 15 residues. Trimming shortened V by 1 base and J by 8 bases, and 15 bases separated the two germline ends. CDR3 bases: TGCGCCAGCAGCCAAGGACTTCTAGCGTTGGATGAGCAGTTCTTC. This translates into CASSQGLLALDEQFF.

This clone appeared once. The V gene is TRBV5-1, the J gene TRBJ2-7; 11 nucleotides match TRBD1. The CDR3 contains 17 residues. Germline-derived CDR1 and CDR2 are SGHRS and YFSETQ. J was trimmed by 1 base and V by 2 bases; bases with no gene match: 8. As DNA, the CDR3 is TGCGCCAGCAGCTTAGGACAGGGGGCAAGGGGATCCTACGAGCAGTACTTC. Translation gives CASSLGQGARGSYEQYF.

This chain links TRBV7-8 with TRBJ1-3, with D tentatively TRBD1 (6 bases). From germline, CDR1 is SGHVS and CDR2 FQNEAQ. Trimming shortened V by 5 bases and J by 4 bases, and 12 bases separated the two germline ends. CDR3 length: 14 residues. CDR3: CASSPQGTGNTIYF. CDR3 sequence (DNA): TGTGCCAGCAGCCCACAGGGAACGGGAAACACCATATATTTT.

The V call is TRBV6-5, the J call TRBJ2-7; D gene unclear. This CDR3 is built from 13 residues. V lost 8 bases, J lost 1 base, and 12 bases lay in between. Germline loops: CDR1 MNHEY, CDR2 SVGAGI. Here the CDR3 reads CASREKASYEQYF. CDR3 in DNA: TGTGCCAGCCGCGAGAAGGCGTCCTACGAGCAGTACTTC.

The rearrangement joins TRBV7-6 to TRBJ1-1; D is unclear. Trimming cost V 6 bases and J 7 bases, with 12 bases left between them. Germline CDR1 and CDR2: SGHVS and FNYEAQ. This CDR3 is 12 amino acids long. CDR3 in DNA: TGTGCCAGCAGTTGGGAGGCAGGTGAAGCTTTCTTT. Translating gives CASSWEAGEAFF.

The chain has TRBV5-8 and TRBJ2-1; weak D call: TRBD2 (6 bases). Germline V gene lookup returns CDR1 SGHTS and CDR2 YDEGEE. V lost 0 bases and J 6 bases, leaving 22 bases between the germline ends. The CDR3 has 18 residues. CDR3 in DNA: TGTGCCAGCAGCTTGGAATCACTTGGGGCGGGAAGGCGCAATGAGCAGTTCTTC. It yields the protein CASSLESLGAGRRNEQFF.

The chain carries TRBV4-3 and TRBJ2-2, with D perhaps assigned TRBD1 or TRBD2 (6 bases each). V was clipped by 1 base and J by 4 bases, with 19 bases between them. Germline V gene lookup returns CDR1 LGHNA and CDR2 YSLEER. This CDR3 is built from 18 residues. CDR3 sequence (DNA): TGCGCCAGCAGCCAAGCCTACCTTCGAGGGGGGACCACCGGGGAGCTGTTTTTT. It is translated as CASSQAYLRGGTTGELFF.

This clone has a single count. The chain uses TRBV28 and TRBJ2-4, with D possibly matching TRBD2 (6 bases). The CDR3 covers 14 residues. Trimming took 8 bases from V and 8 from J, leaving 19 bases between them. From germline, CDR1 is MDHEN and CDR2 SYDVKM. The CDR3 sequence is CASLERGSGDIQYF. The CDR3 nucleotides read TGTGCCAGCCTCGAAAGGGGCTCGGGAGACATTCAGTACTTC.

This chain uses TRBV29-1 with TRBJ2-7; D uncertain. The CDR3 consists of 13 residues. V was trimmed by 7 bases and J by 0 bases, leaving 13 bases between them. Per germline, CDR1 SQVTM and CDR2 ANQGSEA. CDR3 bases: TGCAGCGCCGTGGGCACAAACTCCTACGAGCAGTACTTC. Encoded protein: CSAVGTNSYEQYF.